The entry that follows covers one T cell receptor (beta chain) sequence. No antigen is known for it. Extraction and reverse transcription of RNA yielded cDNA as the sequencing template. The table came from immunoSEQ multiplex PCR; TCRdb's copy has only in-frame clones and leaves some out. Of over 150,000 clones detected, roughly 53% appear once; the ten largest clones hold about 10%. This specimen belongs to a study of CD8+ T cells in alopecia areata. Study details: Disease severity was quantified as SALT score of affected scalp area. Study results and caveats: Alopecia totalis/universalis scalp especially showed more expanded CD8+ clones than normal scalp. Scalp samples also yield sequences from resident alphabeta T cells of normal skin.

Looked up from germline, CDR1 is WNHNN and CDR2 is SYGVQD (reference sequence). Trimming left V 0 bases short and J 5 bases short, with 13 bases between. The CDR3 sequence is 15 residues long. Treatment in this sample: oral pan-JAK inhibitor, 5-10 mg twice daily. The chain couples TRBV10-1 to TRBJ1-1; unclear D gene. The source of this sequence is a human donor with alopecia areata. This specimen consisted of CD8+ T cells sorted from blood, obtained at week 24, from a patient treated with tofacitinib. The CDR3 bases are TGCGCCAGCAGTGAGTCCCGAATCCTGGGTACTGAAGCTTTCTTT. Translating gives CASSESRILGTEAFF.